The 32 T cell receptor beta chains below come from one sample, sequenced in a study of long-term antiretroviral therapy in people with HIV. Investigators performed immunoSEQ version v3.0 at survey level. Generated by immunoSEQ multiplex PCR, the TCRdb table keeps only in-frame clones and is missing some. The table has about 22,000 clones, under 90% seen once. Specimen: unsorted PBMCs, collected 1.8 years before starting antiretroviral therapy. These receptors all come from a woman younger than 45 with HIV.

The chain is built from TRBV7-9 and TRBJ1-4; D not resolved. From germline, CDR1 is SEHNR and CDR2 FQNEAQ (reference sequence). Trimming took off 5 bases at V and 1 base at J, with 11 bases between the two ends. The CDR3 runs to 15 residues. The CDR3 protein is CASSVTELTNEKLFF. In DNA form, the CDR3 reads TGTGCCAGCAGCGTAACGGAATTAACTAATGAAAAACTGTTTTTT.

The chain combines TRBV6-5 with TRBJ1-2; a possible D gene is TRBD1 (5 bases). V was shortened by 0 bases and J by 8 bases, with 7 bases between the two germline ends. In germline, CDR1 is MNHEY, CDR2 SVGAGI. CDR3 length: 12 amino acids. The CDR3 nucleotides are TGTGCCAGCAGTTACTCTAGGGGAGGCTACACCTTC. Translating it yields CASSYSRGGYTF.

The DNA of the CDR3 is TGCGCCAGCAGCCAAGAGGGGGGCGACTATCAGCCCCAGCATTTT. Its translation is CASSQEGGDYQPQHF. The chain is built from TRBV4-1 and TRBJ1-5; TRBD1 might be the D (6 bases). Between the trimmed V and J ends, which lost 0 bases and 5 bases, there was a span of 11 bases. Germline CDR1 MGHRA, CDR2 YSYEKL. The CDR3 spans 15 residues.

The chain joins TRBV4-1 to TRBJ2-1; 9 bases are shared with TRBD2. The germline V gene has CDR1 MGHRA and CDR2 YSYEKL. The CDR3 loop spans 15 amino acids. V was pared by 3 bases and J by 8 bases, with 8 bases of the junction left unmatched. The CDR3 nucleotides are TGCGCCAGCAGCCAGCTACCTGCGGGGGGGCATGAGCAGTTCTTC. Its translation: CASSQLPAGGHEQFF.

The CDR3 DNA reads as TGTGCCAGCAGCTTGGGCCCCAATATACGACAGGGGATAGAGCAGTACTTC. Protein product: CASSLGPNIRQGIEQYF. The V call is TRBV5-8, the J call TRBJ2-7; TRBD1 agrees at 8 bases. Germline values: CDR1 SGHTS, CDR2 YDEGEE. V lost 0 bases, J lost 7 bases, and 15 bases stayed unmatched. The CDR3 sequence is 17 residues long.

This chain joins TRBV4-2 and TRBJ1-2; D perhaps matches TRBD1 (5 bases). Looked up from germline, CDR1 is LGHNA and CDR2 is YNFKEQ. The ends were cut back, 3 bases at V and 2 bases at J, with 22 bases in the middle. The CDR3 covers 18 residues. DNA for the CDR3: TGTGCCAGCAGCCACCAAACCAGGAACAGGATACTCAACTATGGCTACACCTTC. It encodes CASSHQTRNRILNYGYTF.

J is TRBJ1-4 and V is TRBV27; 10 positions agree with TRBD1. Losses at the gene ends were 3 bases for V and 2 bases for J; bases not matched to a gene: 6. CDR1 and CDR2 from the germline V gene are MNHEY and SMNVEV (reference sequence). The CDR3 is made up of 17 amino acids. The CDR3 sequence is CASSFRDRGPTNEKLFF. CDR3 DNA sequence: TGTGCCAGCAGTTTCCGGGACAGGGGACCCACTAATGAAAAACTGTTTTTT.

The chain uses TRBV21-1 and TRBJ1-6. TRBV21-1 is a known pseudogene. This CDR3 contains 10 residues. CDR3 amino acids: CASSLPPLHF. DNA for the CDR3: TGTGCCAGCAGCCTCCCCCCCCTCCACTTT.

CDR3 region: CASSLFKGIKNQPQHF. The DNA for the CDR3 is TGTGCCAGCAGCTTGTTTAAGGGGATAAAAAATCAGCCCCAGCATTTT. The genes are TRBV5-8 and TRBJ1-5, with D possibly being TRBD1 (5 bases). V shed 1 base and J shed 4 bases, with 15 bases lying between them. This CDR3 region has 16 residues. Looked up from germline, CDR1 is SGHTS and CDR2 is YDEGEE.

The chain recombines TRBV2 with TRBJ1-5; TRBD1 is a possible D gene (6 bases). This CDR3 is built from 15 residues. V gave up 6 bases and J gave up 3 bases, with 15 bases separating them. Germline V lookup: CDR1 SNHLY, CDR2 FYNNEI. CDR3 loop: CASREQGNNNQPQHF. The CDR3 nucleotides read TGTGCCAGCAGGGAACAGGGTAATAACAATCAGCCCCAGCATTTT.

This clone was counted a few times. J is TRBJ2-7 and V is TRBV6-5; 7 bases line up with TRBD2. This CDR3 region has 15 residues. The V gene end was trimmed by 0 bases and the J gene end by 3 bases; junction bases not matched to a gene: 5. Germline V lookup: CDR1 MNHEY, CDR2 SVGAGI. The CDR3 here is CASSYSAGDHYEQYF. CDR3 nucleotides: TGTGCCAGCAGTTACTCGGCGGGGGATCACTACGAGCAGTACTTC.

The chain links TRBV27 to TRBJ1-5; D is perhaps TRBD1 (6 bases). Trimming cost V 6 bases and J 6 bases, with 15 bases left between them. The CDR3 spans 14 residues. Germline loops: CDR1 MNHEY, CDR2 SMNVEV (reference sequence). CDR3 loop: CASRYQGIGQPQHF. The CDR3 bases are TGTGCCAGCAGGTATCAGGGGATAGGTCAGCCCCAGCATTTT.

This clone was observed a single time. For the CDR3, the DNA is TGTGCCAGCAGCCCCGCCCCTTTTAGCGGGGGCTCCTACGAGCAGTACTTC. Its translation is CASSPAPFSGGSYEQYF. This sequence joins TRBV28 and TRBJ2-7; 9 bases agree with TRBD2. J was trimmed by 0 bases and V by 6 bases; bases with no gene match: 12. Germline V gives CDR1 MDHEN, CDR2 SYDVKM. There are 17 residues in the CDR3.

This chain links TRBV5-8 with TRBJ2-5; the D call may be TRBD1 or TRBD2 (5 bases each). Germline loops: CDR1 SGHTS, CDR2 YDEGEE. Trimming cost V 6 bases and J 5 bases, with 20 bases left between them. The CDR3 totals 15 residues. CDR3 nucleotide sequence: TGTGCCAGCACATGGGTCCGGGGCCCAGGGGAGACCCAGTACTTC. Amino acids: CASTWVRGPGETQYF. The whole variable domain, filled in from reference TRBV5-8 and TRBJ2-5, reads EAGVTQSPTHLIKTRGQQATLRCSPISGHTSVYWYQQALGLGLQFLLWYDEGEERNRGNFPPRFSGRQFPNYSSELNVNALELEDSALYLCASTWVRGPGETQYFGPGTRLLVL.

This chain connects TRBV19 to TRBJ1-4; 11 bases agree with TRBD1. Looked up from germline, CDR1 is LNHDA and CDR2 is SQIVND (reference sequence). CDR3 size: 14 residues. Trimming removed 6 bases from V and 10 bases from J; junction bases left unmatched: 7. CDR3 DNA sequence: TGTGCCAGTAGCACGGACGGGACAGGGGGAAAACTGTTTTTT. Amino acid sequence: CASSTDGTGGKLFF.

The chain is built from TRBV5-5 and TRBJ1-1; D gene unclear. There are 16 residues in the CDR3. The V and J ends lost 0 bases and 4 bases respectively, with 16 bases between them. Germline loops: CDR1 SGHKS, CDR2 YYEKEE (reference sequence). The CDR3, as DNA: TGTGCCAGCAGCTTGGGGGGTTCGGTCGGGAGCACTGAAGCTTTCTTT. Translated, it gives CASSLGGSVGSTEAFF.

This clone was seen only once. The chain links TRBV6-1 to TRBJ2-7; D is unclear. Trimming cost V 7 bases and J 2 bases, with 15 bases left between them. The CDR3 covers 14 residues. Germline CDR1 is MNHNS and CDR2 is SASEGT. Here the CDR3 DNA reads TGTGCCAGCAAGGACGCCCGGCTCACCTACGAGCAGTACGTC. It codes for CASKDARLTYEQYV.

The CDR3 region is CASSLLDRGYGYTF. The CDR3 bases are TGCGCCAGCAGCTTGTTGGACAGGGGATATGGCTACACCTTC. The chain couples TRBV5-1 to TRBJ1-2; TRBD1 agrees at 9 bases. After removal of 1 base from V and 5 bases from J, the junction contained 3 bases not matched to a gene. This CDR3 contains 14 residues. CDR1 and CDR2 (germline): SGHRS, YFSETQ.

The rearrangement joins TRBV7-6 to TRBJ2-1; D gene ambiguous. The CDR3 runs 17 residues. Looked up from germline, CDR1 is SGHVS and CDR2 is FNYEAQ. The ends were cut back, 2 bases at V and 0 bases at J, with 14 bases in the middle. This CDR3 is CASSLFLPRSSYNEQFF. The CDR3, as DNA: TGTGCCAGCAGCTTATTCCTGCCGAGGAGCTCCTACAATGAGCAGTTCTTC.

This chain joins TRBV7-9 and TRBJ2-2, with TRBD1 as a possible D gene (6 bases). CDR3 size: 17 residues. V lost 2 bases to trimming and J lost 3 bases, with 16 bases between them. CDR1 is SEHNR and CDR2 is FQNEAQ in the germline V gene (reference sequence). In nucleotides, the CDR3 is TGTGCCAGCAGCTTACCCCGGGACACAAGATACACCGGGGAGCTGTTTTTT. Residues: CASSLPRDTRYTGELFF.

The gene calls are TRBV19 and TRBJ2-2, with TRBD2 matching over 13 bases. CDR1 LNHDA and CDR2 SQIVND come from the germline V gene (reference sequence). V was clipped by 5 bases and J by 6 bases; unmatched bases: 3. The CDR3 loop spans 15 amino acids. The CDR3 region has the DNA TGTGCCAGTAGTGGCGGACTAGCGGGGGCCGGGGAGCTGTTTTTT. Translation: CASSGGLAGAGELFF.

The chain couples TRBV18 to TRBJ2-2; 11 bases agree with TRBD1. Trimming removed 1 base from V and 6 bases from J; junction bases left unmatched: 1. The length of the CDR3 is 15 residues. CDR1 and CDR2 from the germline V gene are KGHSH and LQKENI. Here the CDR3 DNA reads TGTGCCAGCTCACCACGGACAGGGGGCTCCGGGGAGCTGTTTTTT. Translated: CASSPRTGGSGELFF.

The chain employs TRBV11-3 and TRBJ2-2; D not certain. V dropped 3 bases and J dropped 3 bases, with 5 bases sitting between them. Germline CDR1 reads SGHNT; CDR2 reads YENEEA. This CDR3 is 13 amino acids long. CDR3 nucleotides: TGTGCCAGCAGCTTCGGGTACACCGGGGAGCTGTTTTTT. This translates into CASSFGYTGELFF.

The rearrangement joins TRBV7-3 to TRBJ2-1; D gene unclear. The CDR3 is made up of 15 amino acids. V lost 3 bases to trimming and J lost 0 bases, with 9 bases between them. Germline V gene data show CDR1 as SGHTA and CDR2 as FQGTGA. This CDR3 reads CASSFGPSSYNEQFF. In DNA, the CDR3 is TGTGCCAGCAGCTTTGGTCCTAGCTCCTACAATGAGCAGTTCTTC.

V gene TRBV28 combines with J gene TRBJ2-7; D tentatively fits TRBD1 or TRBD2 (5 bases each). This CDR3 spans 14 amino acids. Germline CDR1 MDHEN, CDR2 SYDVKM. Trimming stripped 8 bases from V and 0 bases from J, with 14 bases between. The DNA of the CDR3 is TGTGCCAGCCACACGGGGCCCGACTCCTACGAGCAGTACTTC. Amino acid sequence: CASHTGPDSYEQYF. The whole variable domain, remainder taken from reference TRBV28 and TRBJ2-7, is DVKVTQSSRYLVKRTGEKVFLECVQDMDHENMFWYRQDPGLGLRLIYFSYDVKMKEKGDIPEGYSVSREKKERFSLILESASTNQTSMYLCASHTGPDSYEQYFGPGTRLTVT.

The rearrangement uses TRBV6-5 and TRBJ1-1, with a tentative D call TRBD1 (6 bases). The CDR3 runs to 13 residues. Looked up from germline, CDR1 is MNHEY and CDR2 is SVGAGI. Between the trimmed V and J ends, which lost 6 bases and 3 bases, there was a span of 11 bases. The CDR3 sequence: CASRRQAHTEAFF. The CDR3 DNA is TGTGCCAGCAGAAGACAGGCGCACACTGAAGCTTTCTTT.

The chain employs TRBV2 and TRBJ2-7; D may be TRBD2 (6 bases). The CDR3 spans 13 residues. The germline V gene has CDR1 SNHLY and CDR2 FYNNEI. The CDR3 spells CASEPETGTAINV. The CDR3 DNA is TGTGCCAGCGAGCCTGAAACCGGGACTGCTATCAACGTC.

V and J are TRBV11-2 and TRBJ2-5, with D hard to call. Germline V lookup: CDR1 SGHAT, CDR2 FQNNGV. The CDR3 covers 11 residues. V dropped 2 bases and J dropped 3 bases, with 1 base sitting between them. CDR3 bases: TGTGCCAGCAGCTTAAAAGAGACCCAGTACTTC. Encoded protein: CASSLKETQYF.

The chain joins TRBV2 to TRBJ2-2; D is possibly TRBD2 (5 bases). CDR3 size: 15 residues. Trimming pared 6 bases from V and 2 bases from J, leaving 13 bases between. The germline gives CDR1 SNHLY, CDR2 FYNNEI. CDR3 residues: CASRKEDLNTGELFF. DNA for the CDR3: TGTGCCAGCAGGAAGGAGGACCTTAACACCGGGGAGCTGTTTTTT. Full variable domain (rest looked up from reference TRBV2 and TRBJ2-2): EPEVTQTPSHQVTQMGQEVILRCVPISNHLYFYWYRQILGQKVEFLVSFYNNEISEKSEIFDDQFSVERPDGSNFTLKIRSTKLEDSAMYFCASRKEDLNTGELFFGEGSRLTVL.

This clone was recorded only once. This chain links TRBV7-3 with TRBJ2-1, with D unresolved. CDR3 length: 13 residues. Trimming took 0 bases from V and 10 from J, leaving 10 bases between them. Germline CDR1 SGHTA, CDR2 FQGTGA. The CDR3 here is CASSLTKEGEQFF. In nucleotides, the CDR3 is TGTGCCAGCAGCTTAACCAAAGAAGGGGAGCAGTTCTTC.

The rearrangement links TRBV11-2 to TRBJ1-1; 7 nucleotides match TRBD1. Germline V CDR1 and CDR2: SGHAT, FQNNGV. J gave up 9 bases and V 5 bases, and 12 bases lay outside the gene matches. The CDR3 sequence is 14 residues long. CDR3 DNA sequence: TGTGCCAGCAGCCTCGGGACAGAAAGACGACAAGCTTTCTTT. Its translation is CASSLGTERRQAFF.

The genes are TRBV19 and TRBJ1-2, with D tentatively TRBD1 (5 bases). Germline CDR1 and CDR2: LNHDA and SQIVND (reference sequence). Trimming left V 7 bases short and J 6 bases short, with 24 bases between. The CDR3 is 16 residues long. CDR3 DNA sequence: TGTGCCAGTACGGCGGACCAGGGCGAGGTCTCCCATGGCTACACCTTC. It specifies CASTADQGEVSHGYTF.